The 28 T cell receptor beta chains given below trace back to one sample, sequenced in a study of T cell responses to AZD1222 COVID-19 vaccine. Generated by immunoSEQ multiplex PCR, the TCRdb table keeps only in-frame clones and is missing some. This table holds under 70,000 clones, 76% found once. The source was peripheral blood, collected on day 0 of AZD1222 vaccination. The receptors shown here come from an adult in good health.

The chain is built from TRBV7-2 and TRBJ1-1, with 8 positions matching TRBD1. CDR1 and CDR2 from the germline V gene are SGHTA and FQGNSA. The CDR3 sequence is 14 residues long. V shed 5 bases, J shed 5 bases, and the junction held 7 bases outside the gene matches. CDR3 amino acids: CASSGQGALTEAFF. CDR3 in DNA: TGTGCCAGCAGCGGCCAGGGGGCGCTGACTGAAGCTTTCTTT.

The genes are TRBV4-1 and TRBJ2-5; a possible D gene is TRBD2 (5 bases). Trimming left V 1 base short and J 2 bases short, with 8 bases between. The CDR3 sequence is 14 residues long. Looked up from germline, CDR1 is MGHRA and CDR2 is YSYEKL. CDR3 nucleotide sequence: TGCGCCAGCAGCCAAGGGACTGGTCAAGAGACCCAGTACTTC. The encoded protein is CASSQGTGQETQYF.

This chain links TRBV19 with TRBJ1-2; maybe TRBD1 (6 bases). The CDR3 runs 15 residues. Germline CDR1 reads LNHDA; CDR2 reads SQIVND (reference sequence). V was cut by 5 bases and J by 8 bases, with 21 bases left in between. CDR3 coding DNA: TGTGCCAGTAGTCCGGGACACGGGACGGTGGGAGGCTACACCTTC. This gives the protein CASSPGHGTVGGYTF.

The V call is TRBV11-2, the J call TRBJ2-6; D is possibly TRBD1 (6 bases). V was clipped by 8 bases and J by 0 bases, with 23 bases between them. The V gene's germline CDR1 is SGHAT and CDR2 FQNNGV. The CDR3 is 19 residues long. The CDR3 is CASQGILGAHSSGANVLTF. For the CDR3, the DNA is TGTGCCAGCCAGGGTATTTTGGGGGCCCACTCCTCTGGGGCCAACGTCCTGACTTTC.

This clone occurred many times. This rearrangement joins TRBV5-4 to TRBJ1-1; D is unclear. The CDR3 sequence is 15 residues long. CDR1 and CDR2 from the germline V gene are SGHNT and YYREEE (reference sequence). V lost 3 bases to trimming and J lost 0 bases, with 12 bases between them. The CDR3 DNA sequence: TGTGCCAGCAGCTCGAAGGCAGCCATGAACACTGAAGCTTTCTTT. This sequence encodes CASSSKAAMNTEAFF.

CDR3 protein: CASSFQGTPGETQYF. The CDR3 DNA sequence: TGTGCCAGCAGTTTTCAGGGGACACCAGGGGAGACCCAGTACTTC. V and J are TRBV27 and TRBJ2-5; D might be TRBD1 (6 bases). Germline V lookup: CDR1 MNHEY, CDR2 SMNVEV (reference sequence). This CDR3 comprises 15 residues. Trimming removed 3 bases at V and 5 bases at J, with 16 bases between.

The chain is built from TRBV14 and TRBJ1-2; maybe TRBD1 (6 bases). This CDR3 has 12 amino acids. Germline assignment: CDR1 SGHDN and CDR2 FVKESK. V shed 4 bases and J shed 9 bases, with 12 bases lying between them. The CDR3, as DNA: TGTGCCAGCAGCCCTGGGGGCAGGAGCTACACCTTC. It codes for CASSPGGRSYTF.

The CDR3 DNA follows: TGTGCCAGCAGTTTAGCTGGAAGTGGCTACACCTTC. Residues: CASSLAGSGYTF. J is TRBJ1-2 and V is TRBV12-3 or TRBV12-4; D is ambiguous. The CDR3 contains 12 residues. The ends were cut back, 0 bases at V and 7 bases at J, with 6 bases in the middle.

The rearrangement links TRBV3-1 (or the pseudogene TRBV3-2) to TRBJ2-1, with TRBD1 as a possible D gene (6 bases). The V and J ends lost 3 bases and 8 bases respectively, with 11 bases between them. The CDR3 has 13 amino acids. Germline assignment: CDR1 LGHDT and CDR2 YNNKEL (reference sequence). The CDR3 sequence: CASSHWKGDEQFF. The DNA of the CDR3 is TGTGCCAGCAGCCATTGGAAGGGGGATGAGCAGTTCTTC.

The J gene is TRBJ1-6, the V gene TRBV7-6; 8 bases fit TRBD1. Germline V gives CDR1 SGHVS, CDR2 FNYEAQ. The CDR3 runs to 19 residues. The J segment lost 0 bases and the V segment lost 3 bases, leaving 10 bases of the junction unmatched. The CDR3 loop is CASSFAQGQASSYNSPLHF. In DNA, the CDR3 is TGTGCCAGCAGCTTTGCCCAGGGACAGGCAAGCTCCTATAATTCACCCCTCCACTTT. Full variable domain (remainder filled in from reference TRBV7-6 and TRBJ1-6): GAGVSQSPRYKVTKRGQDVALRCDPISGHVSLYWYRQALGQGPEFLTYFNYEAQQDKSGLPNDRFSAERPEGSISTLTIQRTEQRDSAMYRCASSFAQGQASSYNSPLHFGNGTRLTVT.

This clone was seen once. J is TRBJ1-5 and V is TRBV7-9; possibly TRBD1 for D (6 bases). Germline V lookup: CDR1 SEHNR, CDR2 FQNEAQ (reference sequence). Between the trimmed V and J ends, which lost 7 bases and 5 bases, there was a span of 15 bases. CDR3 length equals 14 residues. The CDR3 DNA is TGTGCCAGCACTCGGGGGGCGGCCGATCAGCCCCAGCATTTT. Amino acids: CASTRGAADQPQHF.

The V call is TRBV11-3, the J call TRBJ2-2; D gene uncertain. The CDR3 is made up of 12 amino acids. Germline lookup yields CDR1 SGHNT and CDR2 YENEEA. Between the trimmed V and J ends, which lost 8 bases and 2 bases, there was a span of 6 bases. The chain's CDR3 is CASGVNTGELFF. The CDR3 region has the DNA TGTGCCAGCGGGGTTAACACCGGGGAGCTGTTTTTT.

This clone was seen only a few times. The chain carries TRBV6-5 and TRBJ1-4; D not resolved. V lost 10 bases and J 10 bases, leaving 13 bases between the germline ends. This CDR3 has 11 amino acids. The V gene's germline CDR1 is MNHEY and CDR2 SVGAGI. The chain's CDR3 is CAILFDRKLFF. The CDR3 bases are TGTGCCATTCTATTCGATCGAAAACTGTTTTTT.

The V and J genes are TRBV29-1 and TRBJ1-1, with 10 bases aligning to TRBD1. Germline lookup yields CDR1 SQVTM and CDR2 ANQGSEA. This CDR3 region has 13 residues. V shed 4 bases and J 5 bases; nucleotides not matched to a gene: 4. The CDR3 nucleotides are TGCAGCGTTGTAGGACAGGGGGAGACTGAAGCTTTCTTT. Translation gives CSVVGQGETEAFF.

This chain joins TRBV4-1 and TRBJ2-7; D remains unclear. From germline, CDR1 is MGHRA and CDR2 YSYEKL. V was clipped by 3 bases and J by 3 bases, with 9 bases between them. This CDR3 has 13 residues. The CDR3 reads CASSHLAGYEQYF. CDR3 DNA sequence: TGCGCCAGCAGCCATCTTGCTGGCTACGAGCAGTACTTC.

This clone was observed once. V gene TRBV13 combines with J gene TRBJ2-3; 10 bases map to TRBD2. V gave up 8 bases and J gave up 2 bases; unmatched junction bases: 4. The germline V gene has CDR1 PRHDT and CDR2 FYEKMQ (reference sequence). This CDR3 is 14 amino acids long. CDR3 bases: TGTGCCAGCTTTAGCGGGGGGCTCACAGATACGCAGTATTTT. Amino acid sequence: CASFSGGLTDTQYF. The variable domain in full, completed from reference TRBV13 and TRBJ2-3, reads AAGVIQSPRHLIKEKRETATLKCYPIPRHDTVYWYQQGPGQDPQFLISFYEKMQSDKGSIPDRFSAQQFSDYHSELNMSSLELGDSALYFCASFSGGLTDTQYFGPGTRLTVL.

V and J are TRBV27 and TRBJ2-1; weak D call: TRBD2 (6 bases). Germline V gives CDR1 MNHEY, CDR2 SMNVEV (reference sequence). CDR3 length: 15 residues. The germline V and J ends were trimmed by 5 bases and 8 bases, with 19 bases remaining between them. The CDR3 region is CASSLGRGLKYEQFF. CDR3 nucleotide sequence: TGTGCCAGCAGTCTGGGGCGGGGTCTAAAGTATGAGCAGTTCTTC.

The chain combines TRBV4-1 with TRBJ2-3; the match to TRBD2 covers 8 bases. Per germline, CDR1 MGHRA and CDR2 YSYEKL. With V trimmed by 2 bases and J by 1 base, 8 bases remained unmatched. This CDR3 has 17 amino acids. CDR3 coding DNA: TGCGCCAGCAGCCAATTCGCGCGGGGGGAGCGCACAGATACGCAGTATTTT. Protein: CASSQFARGERTDTQYF.

The V and J genes are TRBV19 and TRBJ2-1; 11 nucleotides align to TRBD2. Trimming cost V 3 bases and J 1 base; bases outside gene matches: 8. The CDR3 is made up of 18 amino acids. Per germline, CDR1 LNHDA and CDR2 SQIVND (reference sequence). Written as DNA, the CDR3 is TGTGCCAGTAGTATGGGTCTAGCGGGGGGTAAGTCCTACAATGAGCAGTTCTTC. It translates to CASSMGLAGGKSYNEQFF.

The chain carries TRBV18 and TRBJ1-3; D call uncertain. Germline loops: CDR1 KGHSH, CDR2 LQKENI. The germline V and J ends were trimmed by 2 bases and 0 bases, with 14 bases remaining between them. This CDR3 comprises 17 residues. The CDR3 DNA sequence: TGTGCCAGCTCACCAGCGGTCTCCAGGTACTCTGGAAACACCATATATTTT. Protein: CASSPAVSRYSGNTIYF. Full variable domain (rest looked up from reference TRBV18 and TRBJ1-3): NAGVMQNPRHLVRRRGQEARLRCSPMKGHSHVYWYRQLPEEGLKFMVYLQKENIIDESGMPKERFSAEFPKEGPSILRIQQVVRGDSAAYFCASSPAVSRYSGNTIYFGEGSWLTVV.

The rearrangement uses TRBV2 and TRBJ2-5, with TRBD2 matching over 7 bases. V trimming: 10 bases; J trimming: 7 bases; junction bases outside the gene matches: 21. The CDR3 covers 16 residues. Germline lookup yields CDR1 SNHLY and CDR2 FYNNEI. CDR3 in amino acids: CATLLSGADGGTTQYF. The CDR3 DNA reads TGTGCCACCCTCCTCAGCGGGGCCGATGGGGGGACGACCCAGTACTTC.

This clone was seen more than once but under ten times. This chain uses TRBV3-1 (or the pseudogene TRBV3-2) with TRBJ2-7; D is unresolved. Germline V gene data show CDR1 as LGHDT and CDR2 as YNNKEL (reference sequence). This CDR3 spans 11 amino acids. Deletions cut 5 bases from V and 2 bases from J, with 4 bases between. CDR3 in amino acids: CASSYAYEQYF. CDR3 DNA: TGTGCCAGCAGCTACGCCTACGAGCAGTACTTC.

This clone was recorded a few times. This chain joins TRBV7-2 and TRBJ2-2; D is possibly TRBD1 (6 bases). Germline CDR1 reads SGHTA; CDR2 reads FQGNSA. Trimming pared 5 bases from V and 0 bases from J, leaving 10 bases between. CDR3 size: 15 residues. The CDR3, as DNA: TGTGCCAGCAGCCCAGACAGGACGAACACCGGGGAGCTGTTTTTT. Its translation is CASSPDRTNTGELFF.

The gene calls are TRBV11-2 and TRBJ2-4, with D perhaps TRBD1 (6 bases). Germline CDR1 reads SGHAT; CDR2 reads FQNNGV. The CDR3 is made up of 14 amino acids. With 0 bases removed from V and 11 bases from J, the gap between germline ends came to 14 bases. CDR3 nucleotides: TGTGCCAGCAGCTTAGATGGGGACACATACGTTCAGTACTTC. It translates to CASSLDGDTYVQYF. Filled out from reference TRBV11-2 and TRBJ2-4, the complete variable domain reads EAGVAQSPRYKIIEKRQSVAFWCNPISGHATLYWYQQILGQGPKLLIQFQNNGVVDDSQLPKDRFSAERLKGVDSTLKIQPAKLEDSAVYLCASSLDGDTYVQYFGAGTRLSVL.

This chain links TRBV2 with TRBJ1-1, with D perhaps TRBD1 (5 bases). The ends were cut back, 3 bases at V and 0 bases at J, with 17 bases in the middle. CDR1 SNHLY and CDR2 FYNNEI come from the germline V gene. The CDR3 totals 17 residues. Written as DNA, the CDR3 is TGTGCCAGCAGTGATAGCGGGGGAGGCAACATGAACACTGAAGCTTTCTTT. This encodes CASSDSGGGNMNTEAFF.

The chain uses TRBV19 and TRBJ1-2, with 7 bases lining up with TRBD1. CDR1 and CDR2 from the germline V gene are LNHDA and SQIVND (reference sequence). V lost 2 bases to trimming and J lost 0 bases; unmatched junction nucleotides: 12. This CDR3 contains 18 residues. The CDR3 loop reads CASSITSRGRPSNYGYTF. CDR3 coding DNA: TGTGCCAGTAGTATAACTTCTAGGGGGCGGCCCTCTAACTATGGCTACACCTTC.

The chain joins TRBV5-1 to TRBJ1-1; weak D call: TRBD1 (6 bases). The CDR3 spans 16 residues. The V and J ends lost 4 bases and 1 base respectively, with 17 bases between them. Germline V gene data show CDR1 as SGHRS and CDR2 as YFSETQ. CDR3 coding DNA: TGCGCCAGCAGCACCCAAAGGGGGGTGGGGAACACTGAAGCTTTCTTT. This codes for CASSTQRGVGNTEAFF. Combining the CDR3 with reference TRBV5-1 and TRBJ1-1 gives the whole variable domain KAGVTQTPRYLIKTRGQQVTLSCSPISGHRSVSWYQQTPGQGLQFLFEYFSETQRNKGNFPGRFSGRQFSNSRSEMNVSTLELGDSALYLCASSTQRGVGNTEAFFGQGTRLTVV.

This clone came up a few times. This chain connects TRBV6-5 to TRBJ2-7, with 10 positions matching TRBD1. Trimming took 2 bases from V and 2 from J; bases not matched to a gene: 6. Germline V gives CDR1 MNHEY, CDR2 SVGAGI. The CDR3 extends over 16 amino acids. CDR3 loop: CASSYTPGQGTYEQYF. Here the CDR3 DNA reads TGTGCCAGCAGTTACACCCCGGGACAGGGGACCTACGAGCAGTACTTC.